This TCR beta chain derives from a study of T cell repertoires in cytomegalovirus infection. Whole-study context: Indications of both CMV infection and matching HLA type were provided by public TCR beta signatures.

The germline CDR1 and CDR2 sequences are LNHDA and SQIVND (reference sequence). Between the trimmed V and J ends, which lost 2 bases and 7 bases, there was a span of 6 bases. This CDR3 comprises 12 residues. Findings and limits, study-wide: Based on cumulative public TCR beta family frequency, carriers of CMV plus the relevant HLA were identified. Dominating the ex vivo response were TCR beta clonotypes that were CMV-specific and HLA-C-restricted.

TCRdb independently ran MiXCR on the reads; one entry per CDR3 protein. The sample has around 740,000 distinct CDR3 sequences; 35% to 45% are singletons. As for this clonotype: Its target is unknown.

The sequence was collected from a human donor in good health (CMV status not recorded). Some clones in this sample may be carry-over from other donors' samples. The genes are TRBV19 and TRBJ2-1; no reliable D call. The specimen sequenced was PBMCs. This CDR3 is CASSITSNEQFF. CDR3 DNA: TGTGCCAGTAGTATAACGAGTAATGAGCAGTTCTTC.